This record looks at one T cell receptor beta chain sequence and its context. The antigen this receptor binds is unknown. Base-call qualities are not available, and no considerably larger clone is one nucleotide away. This specimen belongs to a study of control samples from healthy donors and cancer patients (dated by TCRdb to the early 2020s). Receptor libraries were prepared by the immunoSEQ multiplex PCR assay. Not all clones reach the TCRdb copy of this immuneACCESS table, which keeps in-frame sequences only. Checked studies attribute under half of the gap to unresolved V genes and leave the rest unexplained. The sample table holds 100,000 to 150,000 clones, of which approximately 90% were seen once. Approximately 7.8% of the sample comes from the top ten. As encoded in the germline V gene, CDR1 is SGHDT while CDR2 is YYEEEE. The CDR3 numbers 17 residues from cysteine through phenylalanine. Only CDR3 DNA remains: 51 bases, in frame from the first base. Clipping removes 2 bases from V and 1 base from J, with 11 as the unmatched junction base count.

The chain is encoded by TRBV5-6 joined to TRBJ2-5; 7 bases in the middle match TRBD1. The sequenced sample consisted of blood. This sequence originates from a young woman in good health. The DNA sequence reads TGTGCCAGCAGCTTTGGAGCCAACAGGGGCCCCCAAGAGACCCAGTACTTC. Translated, this gives CASSFGANRGPQETQYF.